Listed here is a single TCR beta chain. Antigen unknown. TCRdb's table, derived via immunoSEQ multiplex PCR, lists solely in-frame clones and lacks some. The sample lists 2 million to 2.5 million clones; about 92% were seen once. This record comes from a study of shared clonotypes between healthy human individuals. Turning to the study itself: Each donor contributed plates that comprised three CD4 naive, three CD4 memory, two CD8 naive and one CD8 memory.

CDR3 length: 14 amino acids. The study, taken as a whole, reports: Incomplete sequencing of sorted subsets was indicated by rarefaction despite large depth.

The chain has TRBV21-1 and TRBJ2-2. TRBV21-1 is a recognized pseudogene. Sequenced sample: naive CD4+ T cells from PBMCs. The subset here: CD45RA+ positively selected. This clonotype originated in a young man in good health. Some clones in this sample may be carry-over from other donors' samples. As DNA, the CDR3 is TGTGCCAGCCCGGACCGACCGAACACCGGGGAGCTGTTTTTT. It yields the protein CASPDRPNTGELFF.